One and the same sample provided the 26 T cell receptor beta chains below, sequenced in a study of T cells in Graves' hyperthyroidism and ophthalmopathy. RNA transcripts gave rise to amplified TCR beta CDR3 regions. An initial round of RT-PCR targeting the TCR CDR3 relied on the HTBI primer set. TCRdb called the multiplex PCR reads again in MiXCR, with one record for every CDR3 protein. Here the sample spans 700,000 to 850,000 distinct CDR3 sequences, 35% being singletons. Sequencing input: blood. The receptors stem from a woman between 40 and 55 years old with Graves' hyperthyroidism.

This clonotype was observed at least ten times. The chain carries TRBV6-2 or TRBV6-3 and TRBJ1-5; D unresolved. Germline V gene lookup returns CDR1 MNHEY and CDR2 SVGEGT. The CDR3 extends over 11 amino acids. The CDR3 nucleotides are TGTGCTTCACGGAATGATCAGCCCCAGCATTTT. This gives the protein CASRNDQPQHF.

This clonotype was detected many times. This chain uses TRBV14 with TRBJ2-7; D call uncertain. V lost 3 bases and J lost 5, with 8 bases in between. The CDR3 covers 12 residues. CDR1 and CDR2 from the germline V gene are SGHDN and FVKESK. The CDR3 is CASSQRPHEQYF. DNA for the CDR3: TGTGCCAGCAGCCAGAGGCCGCACGAGCAGTACTTC.

About this clonotype: A read error may be the cause here, since a much bigger clone is one base away. The chain employs TRBV12-3 or TRBV12-4 and TRBJ1-2; no firm D call. The CDR3 has 13 amino acids. Trimming took off 6 bases at V and 8 bases at J, with 16 bases between the two ends. As DNA, the CDR3 is TGTGCCAGCAGCCCGTCGTACGGGCTGGGCTACACCTTC. Encoded protein: CASSPSYGLGYTF.

This clonotype was observed many times. The V gene is TRBV10-3, the J gene TRBJ1-1, with a weak D call TRBD1 (6 bases). The CDR3 has 12 amino acids. Germline CDR1 ENHRY, CDR2 SYGVKD. V dropped 6 bases and J dropped 4 bases, with 9 bases sitting between them. The CDR3 sequence is CAISEGGTEAFF. The CDR3 DNA is TGTGCCATCAGCGAAGGGGGCACTGAAGCTTTCTTT.

This clonotype appeared once. The V and J genes are TRBV10-3 and TRBJ1-4, with 8 bases aligning to TRBD1. Losses at the gene ends were 2 bases for V and 6 bases for J; bases not matched to a gene: 8. Germline values: CDR1 ENHRY, CDR2 SYGVKD. CDR3 length equals 16 residues. In DNA form, the CDR3 reads TGTGCCATCAGTGAGAAAGTGGACAGGGAGGATGAAAAACTGTTTTTT. As protein: CAISEKVDREDEKLFF.

This clonotype appeared many times. This chain links TRBV7-8 with TRBJ2-5; 10 positions match TRBD1. With 3 bases clipped from V and 0 bases from J, the junction kept 1 base outside the gene matches. Germline values: CDR1 SGHVS, CDR2 FQNEAQ. The CDR3 loop spans 15 amino acids. In DNA form, the CDR3 reads TGTGCCAGCAGCTTGGACAGGGGGTACCAAGAGACCCAGTACTTC. This translates into CASSLDRGYQETQYF.

V gene TRBV7-2 combines with J gene TRBJ2-2; 9 bases fit TRBD1. V shed 5 bases and J 7 bases; nucleotides not matched to a gene: 14. This CDR3 contains 17 residues. Germline V CDR1 and CDR2: SGHTA, FQGNSA. The CDR3 spells CASSPRTGTGRVGELFF. The DNA for the CDR3 is TGTGCCAGCAGCCCGAGAACCGGGACAGGGCGGGTCGGGGAGCTGTTTTTT.

V is TRBV5-4 and J is TRBJ1-5, with TRBD1 matching over 10 bases. This CDR3 has 16 residues. Trimming cost V 2 bases and J 2 bases; bases outside gene matches: 4. The germline gives CDR1 SGHNT, CDR2 YYREEE (reference sequence). CDR3 bases: TGTGCCAGCAGCTTAGACAGGGGGCGCGGCAATCAGCCCCAGCATTTT. It codes for CASSLDRGRGNQPQHF. Together with reference TRBV5-4 and TRBJ1-5, the CDR3 gives the full variable domain: ETGVTQSPTHLIKTRGQQVTLRCSSQSGHNTVSWYQQALGQGPQFIFQYYREEENGRGNFPPRFSGLQFPNYSSELNVNALELDDSALYLCASSLDRGRGNQPQHFGDGTRLSIL.

This chain joins TRBV4-3 and TRBJ1-2, with D unclear. This CDR3 is built from 14 residues. Germline V gives CDR1 LGHNA, CDR2 YSLEER. With 0 bases removed from V and 6 bases from J, the gap between germline ends came to 11 bases. The CDR3 DNA sequence: TGCGCCAGCAGCCAAGATCCGGTGTGGGATGGCTACACCTTC. It is translated as CASSQDPVWDGYTF.

The chain couples TRBV12-3 or TRBV12-4 to TRBJ1-1; D not resolved. V lost 4 bases and J lost 8, with 23 bases in between. The CDR3 has 16 amino acids. CDR3 amino acids: CASSSFPRKDGAEAFF. The DNA of the CDR3 is TGTGCCAGCAGTTCCTTCCCCCGTAAGGACGGCGCCGAAGCTTTCTTT.

The chain uses TRBV7-9 and TRBJ2-3, with no clear D. Germline CDR1 and CDR2: SEHNR and FQNEAQ (reference sequence). CDR3 length: 12 amino acids. Trimming took 4 bases from V and 6 from J, leaving 8 bases between them. In DNA form, the CDR3 reads TGTGCCAGCAGCTCCAGTGGGGATACGCAGTATTTT. Translating gives CASSSSGDTQYF. Complete variable domain (other parts from reference TRBV7-9 and TRBJ2-3): DTGVSQNPRHKITKRGQNVTFRCDPISEHNRLYWYRQTLGQGPEFLTYFQNEAQLEKSRLLSDRFSAERPKGSFSTLEIQRTEQGDSAMYLCASSSSGDTQYFGPGTRLTVL.

Only a few counts were recorded for this clonotype. The junction and the germline gene differ at one end; a read error may be behind it. The chain combines TRBV7-7 with TRBJ1-1; a possible D gene is TRBD1 (6 bases). Germline V gives CDR1 SSHAT, CDR2 FNYEAQ (reference sequence). This CDR3 spans 14 amino acids. The CDR3 spells CASSPDSQNTEAFF. CDR3 bases: TGTGCTAGCAGCCCGGACAGTCAGAACACTGAAGCTTTCTTT. Combining the CDR3 with reference TRBV7-7 and TRBJ1-1 gives the whole variable domain GAGVSQSPRYKVTKRGQDVTLRCDPISSHATLYWYQQALGQGPEFLTYFNYEAQPDKSGLPSDRFSAERPEGSISTLTIQRTEQRDSAMYRCASSPDSQNTEAFFGQGTRLTVV.

V usage is TRBV29-1 and J usage is TRBJ2-7; D unclear. The CDR3 consists of 13 residues. The V gene lost 6 bases and the J gene lost 5 bases, with 17 bases spanning the gap. Germline assignment: CDR1 SQVTM and CDR2 ANQGSEA. The CDR3 DNA reads as TGCAGCGTCGCCTCCGTGGTAAAGGACGAGCAGTACTTC. Amino acids: CSVASVVKDEQYF.

CDR3 DNA: TGTGCCAGCAGGGGAGGCTCCCCCGGGGAGCTGTTTTTT. Translating it yields CASRGGSPGELFF. V usage is TRBV11-3 and J usage is TRBJ2-2; perhaps TRBD2 as D (6 bases). This CDR3 is 13 amino acids long. Trimming pared 6 bases from V and 6 bases from J, leaving 11 bases between. The germline V gene encodes CDR1 SGHNT and CDR2 YENEEA.

This clonotype was recorded a few times. The genes are TRBV6-5 and TRBJ2-5, with a possible D match to TRBD1 (5 bases). With 5 bases removed from V and 4 bases from J, the gap between germline ends came to 17 bases. The CDR3 contains 15 residues. The germline V gene has CDR1 MNHEY and CDR2 SVGAGI. DNA for the CDR3: TGTGCCAGCAGTCGAACCCCAGGGATCGGAGAGACCCAGTACTTC. This sequence encodes CASSRTPGIGETQYF.

This clonotype was recorded a few times. A junction end diverges from the germline sequence, so it may reflect a read error. V is TRBV4-3 and J is TRBJ2-7; D might be TRBD1 or TRBD2, each matching 5 bases. Germline CDR1 reads LGHNA; CDR2 reads YSLEER. The CDR3 spans 12 residues. CDR3 protein: CASSQDGVGPIF. The CDR3 bases are TGCGCCAGCAGCCAAGATGGAGTGGGACCTATTTTC.

This clonotype came up a few times. The chain recombines TRBV6-2 or TRBV6-3 with TRBJ1-5, with D possibly matching TRBD1 (5 bases). Trimming took 5 bases from V and 15 from J, leaving 41 bases between them. The V gene's germline CDR1 is MNHEY and CDR2 SVGEGT. The CDR3 spans 20 residues. The chain's CDR3 is CASSHARGRSTGSGIYDRHF. The CDR3 nucleotides read TGTGCCAGCAGTCACGCGAGGGGACGGTCAACAGGATCAGGAATATATGATCGGCATTTT.

With regard to this clonotype: With a much larger clone just one base away, this may be a read error. The rearrangement links TRBV5-1 to TRBJ2-7; D is undetermined. This CDR3 contains 12 residues. The germline gives CDR1 SGHRS, CDR2 YFSETQ. For the CDR3, the DNA is TGCGCCAGCAGCGACAATTCCTACGAGCGGTACTTC. Its translation is CASSDNSYERYF. Drawing the rest from reference TRBV5-1 and TRBJ2-7, the complete variable domain is KAGVTQTPRYLIKTRGQQVTLSCSPISGHRSVSWYQQTPGQGLQFLFEYFSETQRNKGNFPGRFSGRQFSNSRSEMNVSTLELGDSALYLCASSDNSYERYFGPGTRLTVT.

The rearrangement joins TRBV10-3 to TRBJ2-6; perhaps TRBD2 as D (5 bases). Looked up from germline, CDR1 is ENHRY and CDR2 is SYGVKD. Trimming shortened V by 6 bases and J by 2 bases, and 14 bases separated the two germline ends. The CDR3 totals 16 residues. DNA for the CDR3: TGTGCCATCAGCGGCTCAGGACTCACTGGGGCCAACGTCCTGACTTTC. This sequence encodes CAISGSGLTGANVLTF.

This clonotype was counted between two and nine times. The chain uses TRBV29-1 and TRBJ2-7; 9 bases are a match to TRBD1. V shed 0 bases, J shed 2 bases, and the junction held 8 bases outside the gene matches. CDR1 and CDR2 (germline): SQVTM, ANQGSEA. The CDR3 totals 16 residues. CDR3 residues: CSVEDPGQGFTYEQYF. The CDR3 DNA follows: TGCAGCGTTGAAGATCCGGGACAGGGTTTCACCTACGAGCAGTACTTC.

This clonotype showed up just a few times. The CDR3 nucleotides are TGTGCCAGCAGCCGATCCGGGTGGACAGGGGTTTCTGGCTACACCTTC. It yields the protein CASSRSGWTGVSGYTF. This chain links TRBV3-1 with TRBJ1-2, with 9 bases that match TRBD1. This CDR3 is 16 amino acids long. The V segment lost 4 bases and the J segment 7 bases; nucleotides outside the gene matches: 13. Germline V gene sequence: CDR1 LGHDT, CDR2 YNNKEL (reference sequence).

This clonotype has a count of ten or more. V gene TRBV20-1 combines with J gene TRBJ2-5, with D perhaps assigned TRBD1 or TRBD2 (5 bases each). The germline gives CDR1 DFQATT, CDR2 SNEGSKA (reference sequence). The CDR3 is made up of 13 amino acids. Trimming removed 0 bases from V and 5 bases from J, with 10 bases in between. Here the CDR3 reads CSARDRGWETQYF. The CDR3 coding sequence is TGCAGTGCTAGAGACCGGGGCTGGGAGACCCAGTACTTC.

The rearrangement joins TRBV15 to TRBJ2-7; D possibly corresponds to TRBD1 (6 bases). The germline CDR1 and CDR2 sequences are LNHNV and YYDKDF (reference sequence). The CDR3 is 15 amino acids. With 5 bases removed from V and 0 bases from J, the gap between germline ends came to 14 bases. The chain's CDR3 is CATSPVRDISYEQYF. CDR3 nucleotides: TGTGCCACCAGCCCTGTCCGGGACATCTCCTACGAGCAGTACTTC. The whole variable domain, filled in from reference TRBV15 and TRBJ2-7, reads DAMVIQNPRYQVTQFGKPVTLSCSQTLNHNVMYWYQQKSSQAPKLLFHYYDKDFNNEADTPDNFQSRRPNTSFCFLDIRSPGLGDTAMYLCATSPVRDISYEQYFGPGTRLTVT.

This clonotype has only a few counts. The chain couples TRBV6-4 to TRBJ1-1; D might be TRBD1 (6 bases). The CDR3 has 14 residues. In germline, CDR1 is MRHNA, CDR2 SNTAGT. Trimming removed 6 bases from V and 2 bases from J, with 13 bases in between. The CDR3 DNA is TGTGCCAGCAGCGCCAGGGGCACTAACACTGAAGCTTTCTTT. Amino acids: CASSARGTNTEAFF.

This chain links TRBV7-2 with TRBJ2-7; a weak D match, TRBD2 (6 bases). V shed 5 bases and J shed 7 bases, with 9 bases lying between them. The CDR3 has 11 residues. Germline V gives CDR1 SGHTA, CDR2 FQGNSA. The CDR3 protein is CASSTEGEQYF. In DNA form, the CDR3 reads TGTGCCAGCAGCACGGAGGGGGAGCAGTACTTC.

Many counts were recorded for this clonotype. The V gene is TRBV7-2, the J gene TRBJ1-6; D may be TRBD1 (6 bases). CDR3 length equals 16 residues. Germline V gene data show CDR1 as SGHTA and CDR2 as FQGNSA. The V end lost 4 bases, the J end lost 5 bases, and 15 bases lay between the germline ends. CDR3 residues: CASSSLDSRDNSPLHF. The CDR3 region has the DNA TGTGCCAGCAGCTCCCTGGACAGCAGAGATAATTCACCCCTCCACTTT.